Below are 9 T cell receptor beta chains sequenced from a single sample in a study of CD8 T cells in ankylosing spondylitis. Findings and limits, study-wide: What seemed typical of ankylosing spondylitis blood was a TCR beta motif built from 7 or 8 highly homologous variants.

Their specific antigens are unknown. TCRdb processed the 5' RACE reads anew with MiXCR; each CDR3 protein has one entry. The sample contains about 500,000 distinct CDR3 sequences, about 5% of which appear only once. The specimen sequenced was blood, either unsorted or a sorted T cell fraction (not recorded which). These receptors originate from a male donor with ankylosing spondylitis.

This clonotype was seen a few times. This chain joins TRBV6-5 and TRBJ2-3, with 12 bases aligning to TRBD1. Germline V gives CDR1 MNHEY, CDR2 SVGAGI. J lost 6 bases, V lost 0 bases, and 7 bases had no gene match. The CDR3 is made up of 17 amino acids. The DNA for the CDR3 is TGTGCCAGCAGTTACTCAGGGACAGGGGGCCGTGGTGATACGCAGTATTTT. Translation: CASSYSGTGGRGDTQYF.

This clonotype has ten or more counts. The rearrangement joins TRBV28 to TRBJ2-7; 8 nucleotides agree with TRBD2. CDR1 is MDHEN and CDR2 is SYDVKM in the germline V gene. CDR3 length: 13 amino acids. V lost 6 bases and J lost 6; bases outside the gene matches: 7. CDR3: CASRLSGGGEQYF. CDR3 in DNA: TGTGCCAGCAGGCTAAGCGGGGGCGGCGAGCAGTACTTC.

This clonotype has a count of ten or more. CDR3 coding DNA: TGTGCCAGCAGCTTATATAGGCTAGCGGGACCCGCCGAGCAGTACTTC. Translation: CASSLYRLAGPAEQYF. The gene calls are TRBV7-9 and TRBJ2-7, with 9 bases matching TRBD2. CDR1 is SEHNR, CDR2 FQNEAQ, per germline (reference sequence). Unmatched junction bases numbered 11, after V lost 2 bases and J lost 6 bases. The CDR3 length is 16 residues.

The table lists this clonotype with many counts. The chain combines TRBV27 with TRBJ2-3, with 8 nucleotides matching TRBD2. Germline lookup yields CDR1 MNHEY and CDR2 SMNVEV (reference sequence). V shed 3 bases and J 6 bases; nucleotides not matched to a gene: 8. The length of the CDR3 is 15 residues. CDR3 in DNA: TGTGCCAGCAGTTTTCCGGGAGGGCCCGTTGATACGCAGTATTTT. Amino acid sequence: CASSFPGGPVDTQYF.

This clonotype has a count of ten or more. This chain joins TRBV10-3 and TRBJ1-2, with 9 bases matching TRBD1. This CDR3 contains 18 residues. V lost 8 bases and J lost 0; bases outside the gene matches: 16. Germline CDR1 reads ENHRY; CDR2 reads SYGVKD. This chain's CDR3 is CAIGGGRTGAAANYGYTF. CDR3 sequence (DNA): TGTGCCATCGGAGGGGGCCGGACAGGGGCAGCAGCTAACTATGGCTACACCTTC.

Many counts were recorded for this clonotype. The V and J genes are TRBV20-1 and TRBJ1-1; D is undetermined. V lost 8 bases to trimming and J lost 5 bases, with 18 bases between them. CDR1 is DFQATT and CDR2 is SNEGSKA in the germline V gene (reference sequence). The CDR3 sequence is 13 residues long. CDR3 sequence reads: CSPSQRARTEAFF. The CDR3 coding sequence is TGCAGTCCCTCGCAGCGGGCGCGTACTGAAGCTTTCTTT.

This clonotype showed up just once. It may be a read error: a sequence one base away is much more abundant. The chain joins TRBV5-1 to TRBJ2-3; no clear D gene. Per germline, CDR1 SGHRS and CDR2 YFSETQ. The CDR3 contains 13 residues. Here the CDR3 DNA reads TGCGCCAGCAGCCTAGAGACTCTAGATGCGCAGTATTTT. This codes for CASSLETLDAQYF. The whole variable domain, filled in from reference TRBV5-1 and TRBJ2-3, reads KAGVTQTPRYLIKTRGQQVTLSCSPISGHRSVSWYQQTPGQGLQFLFEYFSETQRNKGNFPGRFSGRQFSNSRSEMNVSTLELGDSALYLCASSLETLDAQYFGPGTRLTVL.

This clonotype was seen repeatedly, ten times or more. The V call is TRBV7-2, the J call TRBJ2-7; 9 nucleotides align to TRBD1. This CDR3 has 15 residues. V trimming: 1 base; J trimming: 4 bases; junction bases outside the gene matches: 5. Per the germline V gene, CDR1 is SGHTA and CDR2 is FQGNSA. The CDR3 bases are TGTGCCAGCAGCTTAGGGGGACAGGGCCTTTACGAGCAGTACTTC. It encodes CASSLGGQGLYEQYF.

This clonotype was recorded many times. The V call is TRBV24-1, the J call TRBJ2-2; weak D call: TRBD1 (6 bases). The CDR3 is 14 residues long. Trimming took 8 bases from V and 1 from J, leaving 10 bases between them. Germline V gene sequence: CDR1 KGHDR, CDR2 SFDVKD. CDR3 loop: CATKGHVNTGELFF. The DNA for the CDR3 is TGTGCCACCAAGGGACACGTGAACACCGGGGAGCTGTTTTTT.